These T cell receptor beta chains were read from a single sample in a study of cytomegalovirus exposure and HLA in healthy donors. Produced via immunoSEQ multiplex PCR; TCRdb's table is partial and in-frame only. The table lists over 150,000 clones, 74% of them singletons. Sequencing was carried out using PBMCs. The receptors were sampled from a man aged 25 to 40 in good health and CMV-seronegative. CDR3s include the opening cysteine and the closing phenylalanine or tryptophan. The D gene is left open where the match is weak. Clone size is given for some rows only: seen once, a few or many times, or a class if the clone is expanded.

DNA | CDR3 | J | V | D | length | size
TGTGCCAGCAGCCCTATCGGGATGGAGACCCAGTACTTC | CASSPIGMETQYF | TRBJ2-5 | TRBV7-9 | NA | 13 | NA
TGTGCCAGCAGCCATAAGACAGGGGAGGATACGCAGTATTTT | CASSHKTGEDTQYF | TRBJ2-3 | TRBV5-4 | TRBD1 | 14 | NA
TGTGCCAGAAGGACGGGTTCCTACGAGCAGTACTTC | CARRTGSYEQYF | TRBJ2-7 | TRBV5-3 | NA | 12 | NA
TGTGCCAGCAGCGTAGAAGTGTCTAGCGGGTACAATGAGCAGTTCTTC | CASSVEVSSGYNEQFF | TRBJ2-1 | TRBV9 | TRBD2 | 16 | NA
TGTGCCAGCAGTTTAACAGGGAGGGGAGCTTTCTTT | CASSLTGRGAFF | TRBJ1-1 | TRBV28 | NA | 12 | NA
TGTGCCAGCAGTGAAGCCGGGACAGTTATCTCCTACGAGCAGTACTTC | CASSEAGTVISYEQYF | TRBJ2-7 | TRBV6-1 | TRBD1 | 16 | NA
TGCGCCAGCAGGGGGAAGGGACAGGGAGAACGGGAGACCCAGTACTTC | CASRGKGQGERETQYF | TRBJ2-5 | TRBV5-1 | TRBD1 | 16 | NA
TGTGCCGCTGGCGGTGGGACCCAGTACTTC | CAAGGGTQYF | TRBJ2-5 | TRBV6-6 | NA | 10 | few
TGCGCCAGCAGCTTGGCGACTAGCGGGGACACAGATACGCAGTATTTT | CASSLATSGDTDTQYF | TRBJ2-3 | TRBV5-1 | TRBD2 | 16 | few
TGTGCCAGCCGCCAGCGGGGGCCCCCTCCCGGGGGGGAGCAGTTCTTC | CASRQRGPPPGGEQFF | TRBJ2-1 | TRBV28 | TRBD2 | 16 | NA
TGTGCCAGCAGCTTGACGGTTGCAACTAATGAAAAACTGTTTTTT | CASSLTVATNEKLFF | TRBJ1-4 | TRBV5-6 | NA | 15 | NA
TGTGCCAGCAGCCCCCTACAGGGGGCAGCCGGGGAGCTGTTTTTT | CASSPLQGAAGELFF | TRBJ2-2 | TRBV7-9 | TRBD1 | 15 | few
TGTGCCAGCAGTTACGAGGGGGCTGAGCAGTACTTC | CASSYEGAEQYF | TRBJ2-5 | TRBV6-6 | TRBD1 | 12 | few
TGTGCCAGCAGCTTTAGTGATAGCAATCAGCCCCAGCATTTT | CASSFSDSNQPQHF | TRBJ1-5 | TRBV27 | NA | 14 | few
TGCAGCGTTGAAGATCCCCTAGCGGGGCAGGGGGAGACCCAGTACTTC | CSVEDPLAGQGETQYF | TRBJ2-5 | TRBV29-1 | TRBD2 | 16 | NA
TGCAGCCCTACTCGAGGCATCCTTAGCAATCAGCCCCAGCATTTT | CSPTRGILSNQPQHF | TRBJ1-5 | TRBV29-1 | NA | 15 | NA
TGCGCCAGCAGCCAAACGGTCTATCAGCCCCAGCATTTT | CASSQTVYQPQHF | TRBJ1-5 | TRBV4-3 | NA | 13 | NA
TGTGCCAGCAGTGATCCGCAGGGGTGGACTGAAGCTTTCTTT | CASSDPQGWTEAFF | TRBJ1-1 | TRBV6-1 | NA | 14 | NA
TGTGCCACCAGCACAAGGGGCAGGGTCCAAACCGGGGAGCTGTTTTTT | CATSTRGRVQTGELFF | TRBJ2-2 | TRBV15 | NA | 16 | NA
TGTGCCAGCAGCTTCCAGGGGATTGGTAACACCATATATTTT | CASSFQGIGNTIYF | TRBJ1-3 | TRBV5-6 | NA | 14 | NA
TGTGCCAGCAGCTTAGCGAGCAGGGTGGGGTACGAGCAGTACTTC | CASSLASRVGYEQYF | TRBJ2-7 | TRBV7-2 | NA | 15 | NA
TGTGCCAGCAGTGAGGGGGACAGCTCCTACGAGCAGTACTTC | CASSEGDSSYEQYF | TRBJ2-7 | TRBV6-5 | TRBD1 | 14 | NA
TGTGCCAGCAGCGAAGGGACTAAATACGAGCAGTACTTC | CASSEGTKYEQYF | TRBJ2-7 | TRBV7-2 | TRBD2 | 13 | NA
TGTGCCAGCAGCGTAGCCCCTAGCGGGGGTACAGATACGCAGTATTTT | CASSVAPSGGTDTQYF | TRBJ2-3 | TRBV9 | TRBD2 | 16 | NA
TGCGCCAGCAGCTTACAGGGGATGTCCTCTGGGGCCAACGTCCTGACTTTC | CASSLQGMSSGANVLTF | TRBJ2-6 | TRBV5-1 | TRBD1 | 17 | NA
TGTGCCAGCAGTAAAAGGACAGGGGGCCCTTTGGGTTATGGCTACACCTTC | CASSKRTGGPLGYGYTF | TRBJ1-2 | TRBV28 | TRBD1 | 17 | NA
TGTGCCAGCAGCTTGTTAAGCGGGGGGCGCACAGATACGCAGTATTTT | CASSLLSGGRTDTQYF | TRBJ2-3 | TRBV5-6 | TRBD2 | 16 | NA
TGTGCCAGCAGTTCTCAGGTGAACACTGAAGCTTTCTTT | CASSSQVNTEAFF | TRBJ1-1 | TRBV28 | NA | 13 | NA
TGTGCCACCGGGACAGGGATGGACACTGAAGCTTTCTTT | CATGTGMDTEAFF | TRBJ1-1 | TRBV2 | TRBD1 | 13 | NA
TGTGCCAGCAGTTACACCGGGGATGGGTACACCTTC | CASSYTGDGYTF | TRBJ1-2 | TRBV6-6 | NA | 12 | NA
TGTGCCAGCAGCGTAGACTCAGGCCTCTCCTACGAGCAGTACTTC | CASSVDSGLSYEQYF | TRBJ2-7 | TRBV9 | NA | 15 | NA
TGTGCCAGCAGTGAAGCGCTTCTGGACAGGGGATCCGGGGAGCTGTTTTTT | CASSEALLDRGSGELFF | TRBJ2-2 | TRBV6-1 | TRBD1 | 17 | NA
TGTGCCAGCAGTTTCAGGGGAGATCAGCCCCAGCATTTT | CASSFRGDQPQHF | TRBJ1-5 | TRBV6-5 | NA | 13 | NA
TGTGCCATCAGTGAGTCGCAATACAGGGACACCGGGGAGCTGTTTTTT | CAISESQYRDTGELFF | TRBJ2-2 | TRBV10-3 | NA | 16 | NA
TGTGCCTGGAGCCGGGCAGGGGGCCTGGGTGGCTACACCTTC | CAWSRAGGLGGYTF | TRBJ1-2 | TRBV30 | TRBD1 | 14 | NA
TGTGCCAGCAGTTTGACGGGCCTCGAGGGCACGAACACTGAAGCTTTCTTT | CASSLTGLEGTNTEAFF | TRBJ1-1 | TRBV28 | NA | 17 | few
TGTGCCAGCAGTTTAACCGGGACAAATGGCTACACCTTC | CASSLTGTNGYTF | TRBJ1-2 | TRBV6-5 | NA | 13 | NA
TGTGCCAGCAGCCAAGAGGGGTCACACGGGAACCCTGAAGCTTTCTTT | CASSQEGSHGNPEAFF | TRBJ1-1 | TRBV4-2 | NA | 16 | NA
TGTGCCAGCAGCCTACAGGGAGGGACTGAAGCTTTCTTT | CASSLQGGTEAFF | TRBJ1-1 | TRBV5-4 | NA | 13 | few
TGTGCCAGCAGCTTAGCGGCGGTTTCCGGCACTGAAGCTTTCTTT | CASSLAAVSGTEAFF | TRBJ1-1 | TRBV7-2 | NA | 15 | NA
TGTGCCTGGAGTCCGGGACAAAGGGGCTACACCTTC | CAWSPGQRGYTF | TRBJ1-2 | TRBV30 | NA | 12 | NA
TGTGCCTGGAGGCGGGATGTTGAAGAAAAACTGTTTTTT | CAWRRDVEEKLFF | TRBJ1-4 | TRBV30 | NA | 13 | few
TGCGCCAGCAGCTTGGCCAGGGGCCGAGAGACCCAGTACTTC | CASSLARGRETQYF | TRBJ2-5 | TRBV5-1 | NA | 14 | NA
TGTGCTAGTGGTTTGACGGGACTAGCGGACAATGAGCAGTTCTTC | CASGLTGLADNEQFF | TRBJ2-1 | TRBV12-5 | TRBD2 | 15 | NA
TGTGCCTGGAATTCCGGGACAGGGCCTGGAAACACCATATATTTT | CAWNSGTGPGNTIYF | TRBJ1-3 | TRBV30 | TRBD1 | 15 | NA
TGTGCCAGCAGCTGGACAGGGGTTAGCAATCAGCCCCAGCATTTT | CASSWTGVSNQPQHF | TRBJ1-5 | TRBV7-2 | TRBD1 | 15 | few
TGTGCCAGCAGCCCCGAGGTCCTAGCGGGGGGATACAATGAGCAGTTCTTC | CASSPEVLAGGYNEQFF | TRBJ2-1 | TRBV7-2 | TRBD2 | 17 | NA
TGTGCCAGCAGCTTTCCCGCGGGGGGGCATGGTGAGCAGTTCTTC | CASSFPAGGHGEQFF | TRBJ2-1 | TRBV7-9 | TRBD2 | 15 | many
TGTGCCAGCAGCCAAGACGGGGGACTAGTGAAAAATGAGCAGTTCTTC | CASSQDGGLVKNEQFF | TRBJ2-1 | TRBV4-2 | TRBD2 | 16 | few
TGTGCCAGCAGCTTATCGGGACAGGGCTACGAGCAGTACTTC | CASSLSGQGYEQYF | TRBJ2-7 | TRBV7-2 | TRBD1 | 14 | NA
TGTGCCTGGGCAGGGGGAAGTTATGGCTACACCTTC | CAWAGGSYGYTF | TRBJ1-2 | TRBV30 | TRBD1 | 12 | NA
TGTGCCAGTAGTGTATCCGGGACAGTAAGACATCTCAATCAGCCCCAGCATTTT | CASSVSGTVRHLNQPQHF | TRBJ1-5 | TRBV19 | TRBD1 | 18 | NA
TGTGCCAGCAGCTCGAAGGACAGGGGGTACCAAGAGACCCAGTACTTC | CASSSKDRGYQETQYF | TRBJ2-5 | TRBV13 | TRBD1 | 16 | NA
TGCGCCAGCAGCCAAGTCAGGGGACGGGGGGTATCCTACGAGCAGTACTTC | CASSQVRGRGVSYEQYF | TRBJ2-7 | TRBV4-1 | NA | 17 | NA
TGTGCCAGCAGCCTCACTGGACTAGCGGGGGGGTACGGTAGCGATGAGCAGTTCTTC | CASSLTGLAGGYGSDEQFF | TRBJ2-1 | TRBV7-3 | TRBD2 | 19 | once